These 5 T cell receptor beta chains came from one sample sequenced in a study of blood T cell repertoires in COVID-19. Clones were read by immunoSEQ multiplex PCR, and TCRdb kept only the in-frame ones, dropping some. The sample records approximately 210,000 clones, roughly 82% being singletons. Material for sequencing was peripheral blood. Source of these receptors: a woman aged 35 to 49 with acute or convalescent COVID-19.

This clone was seen just once. The chain recombines TRBV30 with TRBJ1-5; 7 nucleotides line up with TRBD1. V trimming: 2 bases; J trimming: 5 bases; junction bases outside the gene matches: 6. The CDR3 loop spans 14 amino acids. Germline assignment: CDR1 GTSNPN and CDR2 SVGIG (reference sequence). This CDR3 is CAWSPVTGDQPQHF. CDR3 DNA sequence: TGTGCCTGGAGTCCCGTCACAGGGGATCAGCCCCAGCATTTT.

This clone was detected a few times. This chain connects TRBV6-2 or TRBV6-3 to TRBJ2-1; D not resolved. The CDR3 contains 12 residues. Trimming stripped 2 bases from V and 7 bases from J, with 6 bases between. Germline CDR1 reads MNHEY; CDR2 reads SVGEGT. The CDR3 DNA is TGTGCCAGCAGTTACGTGCGGAATGAGCAGTTCTTC. Its translation: CASSYVRNEQFF.

This chain joins TRBV18 and TRBJ2-7, with D uncertain. The CDR3 contains 13 residues. Germline V CDR1 and CDR2: KGHSH, LQKENI. V was cut by 3 bases and J by 3 bases, with 9 bases left in between. CDR3 sequence reads: CASSPEQNYEQYF. Written as DNA, the CDR3 is TGTGCCAGCTCACCGGAGCAGAACTACGAGCAGTACTTC.

V gene TRBV30 combines with J gene TRBJ1-5, with D uncertain. V was shortened by 5 bases and J by 0 bases, with 11 bases between the two germline ends. The CDR3 spans 14 residues. Germline assignment: CDR1 GTSNPN and CDR2 SVGIG (reference sequence). Here the CDR3 reads CAWGPQYSNQPQHF. Written as DNA, the CDR3 is TGTGCCTGGGGGCCCCAATATAGCAATCAGCCCCAGCATTTT. Based on the CDR3 plus reference TRBV30 and TRBJ1-5, the full variable domain is SQTIHQWPATLVQPVGSPLSLECTVEGTSNPNLYWYRQAAGRGLQLLFYSVGIGQISSEVPQNLSASRPQDRQFILSSKKLLLSDSGFYLCAWGPQYSNQPQHFGDGTRLSIL.

This chain links TRBV3-1 (or the pseudogene TRBV3-2) with TRBJ2-2, with 8 bases that match TRBD2. Per germline, CDR1 LGHDT and CDR2 YNNKEL (reference sequence). The length of the CDR3 is 17 residues. J gave up 5 bases and V 5 bases, and 13 bases lay outside the gene matches. CDR3 in DNA: TGTGCCAGCAGCGCTCTACTAGCGGCCTTTAGGACCGGGGAGCTGTTTTTT. Its translation: CASSALLAAFRTGELFF.